This is a list of T cell receptor beta chains from one sample in a study of human T cells and chemical hapten exposure. TCRdb reanalysed the RACE reads using MiXCR and keeps one entry per CDR3 protein. The sample has about 96,000 distinct CDR3 sequences; 9% to 9.5% are singletons. Sequenced material: whole blood, taken in connection with sensitization to the hapten diphenylcyclopropenone (DPC). The source is a woman in her thirties or forties with alopecia areata. Some clones in this sample may be carry-over from other donors' samples. Each CDR3 is given with its conserved first and last residue. A D gene is named only where the DNA matches it firmly.

J gene	D gene	V gene	CDR3 protein
TRBJ2-5	-	TRBV11-2	CASSPGRGHPGETQYF
TRBJ2-7	-	TRBV29-1	CSVRGGVSHEQYF
TRBJ2-3	TRBD1	TRBV24-1	CATSDYRDSSTDTQYF
TRBJ2-6	-	TRBV6-2/TRBV6-3	CASTGGNSGANVLTF
TRBJ1-1	TRBD1	TRBV3-1	CASSRDRGTEAFF
TRBJ2-7	TRBD2	TRBV6-2/TRBV6-3	CASSYSREGYEQYF
TRBJ1-2	TRBD1	TRBV7-8	CASSLQTGNYGYTF
TRBJ2-3	TRBD2	TRBV20-1	CSALALSGRALRDTQYF
TRBJ2-1	-	TRBV12-2	CASRLSPERTSSYNEQFF
TRBJ2-3	-	TRBV7-2	CASSLWGQDTDTQYF
TRBJ2-1	TRBD1	TRBV28	CASRKTGVVYNEQFF
TRBJ2-1	-	TRBV12-3/TRBV12-4	CASRTTSDEQFF
TRBJ1-4	-	TRBV4-2	CASSQGGQGNEKLFF
TRBJ2-1	TRBD2	TRBV4-3	CASRPGLAGIAGNEQFF
TRBJ2-7	TRBD1	TRBV7-9	CASSLRPGQGPTISYEQYF
TRBJ1-1	-	TRBV5-8	CASSLGGGLSPEAFF
TRBJ2-1	TRBD1	TRBV11-2	CASSLAGTGVHEQFF
TRBJ1-5	-	TRBV3-1	CASSQAGSNQPQHF
TRBJ2-1	TRBD1	TRBV7-9	CASSRGQGRSNEQFF
TRBJ1-4	TRBD1	TRBV29-1	CSGLQGTNEKLFF
TRBJ2-6	-	TRBV29-1	CSVLTFSGANVLTF
TRBJ1-2	-	TRBV28	CASSPRGPYGYTF
TRBJ2-3	TRBD2	TRBV29-1	CSVVASGYTDTQYF
TRBJ1-1	TRBD1	TRBV7-2	CASSPPGGKAEAFF
TRBJ1-6	-	TRBV5-1	CASSGRGGSNSPLHF
TRBJ1-2	-	TRBV18	CASSPPSSGQNYGYTF
TRBJ2-3	TRBD2	TRBV6-2/TRBV6-3	CASNLAGADTQYF
TRBJ2-1	-	TRBV19	CASTDGYNEQFF
TRBJ2-2	-	TRBV11-2	CASSRRPLNTGELFF
TRBJ2-2	-	TRBV7-9	CASSQGQITNTGELFF
TRBJ1-2	TRBD1	TRBV7-2	CASSPLWSGTGGYTF
TRBJ2-1	-	TRBV11-2	CASSPKGGPYNEQFF
TRBJ2-3	-	TRBV28	CASSEGRTDTQYF
TRBJ2-7	-	TRBV12-3/TRBV12-4	CASSLEGAVSYEQYF
TRBJ2-5	-	TRBV7-8	CASSTGFQETQYF
TRBJ1-2	TRBD1	TRBV5-1	CASTFGAGGNYGYTF
TRBJ2-7	-	TRBV11-2	CASSLALGDEQYF
TRBJ1-1	-	TRBV6-2/TRBV6-3	CASSYVLALGTSSSTEAFF
TRBJ2-1	TRBD2	TRBV4-3	CASSQDWSSGGDNEQFF
TRBJ1-6	TRBD1	TRBV6-2/TRBV6-3	CASSAGTGVQNSPLHF
TRBJ1-1	-	TRBV28	CASSPGELKAFF
TRBJ2-3	TRBD2	TRBV25-1	CASRPLERDNRDTQYF
TRBJ2-7	TRBD1	TRBV29-1	CSTRTGGHDEQYF
TRBJ2-5	-	TRBV28	CASSFLVRETQYF
TRBJ2-2	-	TRBV6-1	CASTKTWVGTGELFF
TRBJ2-3	-	TRBV4-2	CASSQSLGGSGDTQYF
TRBJ1-1	-	TRBV6-5	CASSYHGREAFF
TRBJ1-5	-	TRBV11-2	CASSLRGFRNQPQHF
TRBJ2-7	TRBD1	TRBV28	CASIKIGQGPYEQYF
TRBJ1-1	-	TRBV7-9	CASSLTREAFF
TRBJ2-5	-	TRBV20-1	CSARGSSVQETQYF
TRBJ1-5	-	TRBV27	CARPLGTWISSNQPQHF
TRBJ1-6	TRBD1	TRBV6-5	CASSDLSGTGHNSPLHF
TRBJ2-6	-	TRBV4-2	CASSQVGVWSGANVLTF
TRBJ2-1	-	TRBV19	CASSIDRGGNEQFF
TRBJ1-1	TRBD1	TRBV9	CASSGSRRPTGKNTEAFF
TRBJ1-2	-	TRBV28	CASSSAGEVYGYTF
TRBJ2-2	-	TRBV5-1	CASSTGGAGELFF